Shown below are 21 T cell receptor beta chains from a single sample sequenced in a study of T-cell reconstitution after alpha-beta-depleted transplantation in children. Preparation of the TCRbeta library used unique molecular identifiers. Using its own MiXCR run on the PCR reads, TCRdb lists one record per CDR3 protein. Among about 240,000 distinct CDR3 sequences listed, about a quarter were seen once. Sequenced here: PBMCs, sampled before TCRalphabeta/CD19-depleted stem cell transplant. Receptors were obtained from a girl aged 2 to 9 with Fanconi anemia, due to receive a stem cell transplant.

The sample holds many counts of this clonotype. J is TRBJ2-1 and V is TRBV27; no firm D call. Germline assignment: CDR1 MNHEY and CDR2 SMNVEV (reference sequence). The length of the CDR3 is 14 residues. V was shortened by 3 bases and J by 6 bases, with 12 bases between the two germline ends. CDR3 region: CASSFIAGRNEQFF. The CDR3 bases are TGTGCCAGCAGTTTTATAGCCGGCCGCAATGAGCAGTTCTTC.

This clonotype appeared many times. The chain carries TRBV7-2 and TRBJ2-1, with 13 bases identical to TRBD2. In germline, CDR1 is SGHTA, CDR2 FQGNSA. J gave up 10 bases and V 4 bases, and 7 bases lay outside the gene matches. This CDR3 spans 15 amino acids. CDR3 region: CASSYRLAGGLEQFF. In DNA, the CDR3 is TGTGCCAGCAGCTACCGACTAGCGGGGGGCCTAGAGCAGTTCTTC.

A few counts support this clonotype. The chain combines TRBV20-1 with TRBJ2-1; D remains ambiguous. CDR1 and CDR2 from the germline V gene are DFQATT and SNEGSKA (reference sequence). There are 12 residues in the CDR3. Trimming took 5 bases from V and 8 from J, leaving 13 bases between them. The DNA of the CDR3 is TGCAGTGCTCGAACCCGAGACTATGAGCAGTTCTTC. Its protein product is CSARTRDYEQFF.

V is TRBV29-1 and J is TRBJ2-3; unclear D gene. V was cut by 8 bases and J by 1 base, with 10 bases left in between. The CDR3 is made up of 12 amino acids. The V gene's germline CDR1 is SQVTM and CDR2 ANQGSEA. In DNA, the CDR3 is TGCAGCATAAGGACCGGCACAGATACGCAGTATTTT. Protein product: CSIRTGTDTQYF.

This clonotype has more than one count but fewer than ten. V gene TRBV20-1 combines with J gene TRBJ2-7; no clear D. Germline loops: CDR1 DFQATT, CDR2 SNEGSKA (reference sequence). The CDR3 sequence is 11 residues long. Trimming took 7 bases from V and 4 from J, leaving 11 bases between them. CDR3 nucleotides: TGCAGTGGGAAGGACGGGTACGAGCAGTACTTC. It is translated as CSGKDGYEQYF.

This sequence joins TRBV5-1 and TRBJ2-5; no clear D gene. Germline V CDR1 and CDR2: SGHRS, YFSETQ. The CDR3 consists of 14 residues. V was cut by 2 bases and J by 2 bases, with 10 bases left in between. CDR3 loop: CASSLGNLQETQYF. The CDR3 nucleotides read TGCGCCAGCAGCTTAGGAAACCTTCAAGAGACCCAGTACTTC. The variable domain in full, with the rest retrieved from reference TRBV5-1 and TRBJ2-5, is KAGVTQTPRYLIKTRGQQVTLSCSPISGHRSVSWYQQTPGQGLQFLFEYFSETQRNKGNFPGRFSGRQFSNSRSEMNVSTLELGDSALYLCASSLGNLQETQYFGPGTRLLVL.

This clonotype was detected ten times or more. CDR3 residues: CAISAEGGYEQYF. The CDR3 bases are TGTGCCATCAGTGCGGAGGGGGGGTACGAGCAGTACTTC. V and J are TRBV10-3 and TRBJ2-7, with D tentatively TRBD2 (7 bases). V was clipped by 4 bases and J by 4 bases, with 11 bases between them. Germline lookup yields CDR1 ENHRY and CDR2 SYGVKD. This CDR3 is built from 13 residues.

There are many counts of this clonotype. V usage is TRBV7-7 and J usage is TRBJ1-5; possible D gene TRBD1, 6 bases. The CDR3 covers 15 residues. Per germline, CDR1 SSHAT and CDR2 FNYEAQ (reference sequence). The V end lost 8 bases, the J end lost 7 bases, and 21 bases lay between the germline ends. The CDR3, as DNA: TGTGCCAGCTCCCCCAAAAGCGCGGGGGGCCAGCCCCAGCATTTT. It yields the protein CASSPKSAGGQPQHF.

The genes are TRBV11-2 and TRBJ2-1; 11 nucleotides line up with TRBD2. Germline V CDR1 and CDR2: SGHAT, FQNNGV. This CDR3 spans 17 amino acids. V dropped 1 base and J dropped 2; count of bases not matched to a gene: 4. The CDR3 DNA reads as TGTGCCAGCAGCTTAGTAGGTAGCGGGAGGGCCTACAATGAGCAGTTCTTC. This sequence encodes CASSLVGSGRAYNEQFF.

This clonotype was detected many times. V usage is TRBV20-1 and J usage is TRBJ2-1, with D tentatively TRBD1 (5 bases). Looked up from germline, CDR1 is DFQATT and CDR2 is SNEGSKA (reference sequence). The V end lost 0 bases, the J end lost 8 bases, and 14 bases lay between the germline ends. The CDR3 consists of 14 residues. The chain's CDR3 is CSARDPVRVDEQFF. The CDR3 coding sequence is TGCAGTGCTAGAGATCCTGTCAGGGTAGATGAGCAGTTCTTC.

There are many counts of this clonotype. The rearrangement uses TRBV6-1 and TRBJ1-6; 10 bases align to TRBD1. CDR1 is MNHNS, CDR2 SASEGT, per germline. CDR3 length equals 16 residues. The J segment lost 10 bases and the V segment lost 7 bases, leaving 13 bases of the junction unmatched. CDR3 DNA: TGTGCCAGCAAAGGACAGGGGGATTGGTCTGGGTCACCCCTCCACTTT. Its translation: CASKGQGDWSGSPLHF.

This clonotype was detected ten times or more. The chain links TRBV7-9 to TRBJ2-1; 11 bases align to TRBD2. Germline-derived CDR1 and CDR2 are SEHNR and FQNEAQ (reference sequence). This CDR3 comprises 15 residues. Trimming at V came to 5 bases and at J to 2 bases, leaving 2 bases not matched to a gene. CDR3 loop: CASSVGLAAYNEQFF. The CDR3 DNA is TGTGCCAGCAGCGTGGGACTAGCGGCCTACAATGAGCAGTTCTTC.

This clonotype was recorded many times. The genes are TRBV29-1 and TRBJ1-1; 7 positions agree with TRBD1. CDR3 length equals 13 residues. Germline values: CDR1 SQVTM, CDR2 ANQGSEA. Trimming took 3 bases from V and 7 from J; bases not matched to a gene: 8. The CDR3 DNA reads TGCAGCGTTGAGGTACAGGGGTTAGGTGAAGCTTTCTTT. Translating it yields CSVEVQGLGEAFF.

The sample holds many counts of this clonotype. CDR3 sequence: CASSSVGAAEAFF. CDR3 bases: TGTGCCAGCAGTTCCGTCGGGGCCGCTGAAGCTTTCTTT. V is TRBV12-3 or TRBV12-4 and J is TRBJ1-1, with D tentatively TRBD1 (5 bases). Trimming took 4 bases from V and 6 from J, leaving 12 bases between them. The CDR3 runs 13 residues.

This clonotype came up many times. This chain connects TRBV29-1 to TRBJ1-5; 7 positions match TRBD1. CDR3 length: 13 residues. V lost 7 bases to trimming and J lost 5 bases; unmatched junction nucleotides: 8. Germline CDR1 is SQVTM and CDR2 is ANQGSEA. CDR3 in amino acids: CSASGGADQPQHF. The CDR3 coding sequence is TGCAGCGCGTCAGGGGGAGCGGATCAGCCCCAGCATTTT. The whole variable domain, filled in from reference TRBV29-1 and TRBJ1-5, reads SAVISQKPSRDICQRGTSLTIQCQVDSQVTMMFWYRQQPGQSLTLIATANQGSEATYESGFVIDKFPISRPNLTFSTLTVSNMSPEDSSIYLCSASGGADQPQHFGDGTRLSIL.

The chain uses TRBV19 and TRBJ2-7; tentatively, D is TRBD2 (6 bases). The CDR3 length is 18 residues. In germline, CDR1 is LNHDA, CDR2 SQIVND (reference sequence). The ends were cut back, 4 bases at V and 0 bases at J, with 22 bases in the middle. The CDR3 coding sequence is TGTGCCAGTAGTACTCTCCACTGGGCACTCGGGGGCTCCTACGAGCAGTACTTC. Its translation is CASSTLHWALGGSYEQYF.

This clonotype has just one count. This chain joins TRBV7-3 and TRBJ2-1; 7 bases fit TRBD2. V dropped 2 bases and J dropped 0; count of bases not matched to a gene: 1. This CDR3 contains 15 residues. Germline lookup yields CDR1 SGHTA and CDR2 FQGTGA. The CDR3 is CASSLAGVSYNEQFF. CDR3 coding DNA: TGTGCCAGCAGCTTAGCGGGAGTCTCCTACAATGAGCAGTTCTTC.

Only one count was recorded for this clonotype. This chain uses TRBV7-3 with TRBJ2-1; D remains unclear. The CDR3 is 14 residues long. Germline values: CDR1 SGHTA, CDR2 FQGTGA. Trimming took off 6 bases at V and 3 bases at J, with 12 bases between the two ends. CDR3: CASRPLTDYNEQFF. The CDR3 region has the DNA TGTGCCAGCAGGCCCTTGACGGACTACAATGAGCAGTTCTTC.

The chain joins TRBV28 to TRBJ2-7; D might be TRBD2 (6 bases). The CDR3 contains 15 residues. Germline CDR1 MDHEN, CDR2 SYDVKM. Deletions cut 7 bases from V and 4 bases from J, with 20 bases between. The CDR3 spells CASTKSRDGGYEQYF. In DNA, the CDR3 is TGTGCCAGCACCAAATCCCGGGACGGAGGGTACGAGCAGTACTTC.

This clonotype occurred many times. The junction and the germline gene differ at one end; a read error may be behind it. V and J are TRBV7-2 and TRBJ2-3; D is ambiguous. This CDR3 has 12 amino acids. The germline V gene encodes CDR1 SGHTA and CDR2 FQGNSA. CDR3 residues: CASSSVTDAQYF. The CDR3 nucleotides are TGTGCCAGCAGCTCAGTCACAGATGCGCAGTATTTT.

This clonotype has just a few counts. The V gene is TRBV12-3 or TRBV12-4, the J gene TRBJ2-2; tentatively, D is TRBD1 (5 bases). Trimming left V 10 bases short and J 4 bases short, with 22 bases between. This CDR3 contains 16 residues. CDR3 in DNA: TGTGCCAACAGCTACTTAAGACAGCAGCCCACCGGGGAGCTGTTTTTT. Its protein product is CANSYLRQQPTGELFF.